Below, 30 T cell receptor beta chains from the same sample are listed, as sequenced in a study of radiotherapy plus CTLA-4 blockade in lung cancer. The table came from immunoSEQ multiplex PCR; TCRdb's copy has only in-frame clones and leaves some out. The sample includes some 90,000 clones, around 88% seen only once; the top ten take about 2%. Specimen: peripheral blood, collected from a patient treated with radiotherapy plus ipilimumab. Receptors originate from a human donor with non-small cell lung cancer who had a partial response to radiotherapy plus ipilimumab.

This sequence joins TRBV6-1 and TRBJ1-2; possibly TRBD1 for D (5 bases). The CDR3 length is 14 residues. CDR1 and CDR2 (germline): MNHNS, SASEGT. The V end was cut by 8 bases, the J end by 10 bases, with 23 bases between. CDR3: CASVREGQLFDYTF. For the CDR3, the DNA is TGTGCCAGCGTCAGGGAAGGGCAACTATTCGACTACACCTTC.

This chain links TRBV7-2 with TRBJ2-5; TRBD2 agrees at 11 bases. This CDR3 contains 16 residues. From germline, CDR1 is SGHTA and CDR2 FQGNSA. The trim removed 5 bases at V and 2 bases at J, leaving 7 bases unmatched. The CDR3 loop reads CASSTSGLAGQETQYF. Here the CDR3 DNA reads TGTGCCAGCAGCACCTCCGGACTAGCGGGTCAAGAGACCCAGTACTTC.

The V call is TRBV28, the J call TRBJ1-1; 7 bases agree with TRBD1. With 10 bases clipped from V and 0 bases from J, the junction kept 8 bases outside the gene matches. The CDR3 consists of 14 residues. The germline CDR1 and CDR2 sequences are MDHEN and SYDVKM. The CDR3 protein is CATRDSVLNTEAFF. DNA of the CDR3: TGTGCCACCCGGGACAGCGTTTTGAACACTGAAGCTTTCTTT.

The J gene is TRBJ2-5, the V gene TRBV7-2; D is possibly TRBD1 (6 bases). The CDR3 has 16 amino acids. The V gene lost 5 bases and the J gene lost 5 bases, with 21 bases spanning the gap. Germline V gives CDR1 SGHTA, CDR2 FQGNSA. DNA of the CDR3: TGTGCCAGCAGCCCCCCACCGGGACACAAAAGGGAGACCCAGTACTTC. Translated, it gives CASSPPPGHKRETQYF.

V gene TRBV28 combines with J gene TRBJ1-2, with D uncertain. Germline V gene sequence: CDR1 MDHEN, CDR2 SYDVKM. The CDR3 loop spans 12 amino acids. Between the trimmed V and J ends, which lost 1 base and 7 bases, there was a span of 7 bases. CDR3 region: CASSLSRSGYTF. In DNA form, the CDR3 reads TGTGCCAGCAGTTTATCTCGGAGTGGCTACACCTTC.

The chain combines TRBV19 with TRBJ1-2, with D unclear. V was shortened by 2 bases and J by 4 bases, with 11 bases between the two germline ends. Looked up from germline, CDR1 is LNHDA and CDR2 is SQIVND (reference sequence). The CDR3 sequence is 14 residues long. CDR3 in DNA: TGTGCCAGTAGTATATCCGAGAGGTCCTATGGCTACACCTTC. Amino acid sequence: CASSISERSYGYTF.

The CDR3 DNA sequence: TGTGCCAGCAGTTCAGGGATCACTGAAGCTTTCTTT. Protein product: CASSSGITEAFF. This chain uses TRBV7-9 with TRBJ1-1; tentatively, D is TRBD1 (5 bases). The V end was cut by 6 bases, the J end by 4 bases, with 9 bases between. Germline CDR1 is SEHNR and CDR2 is FQNEAQ (reference sequence). The CDR3 extends over 12 amino acids.

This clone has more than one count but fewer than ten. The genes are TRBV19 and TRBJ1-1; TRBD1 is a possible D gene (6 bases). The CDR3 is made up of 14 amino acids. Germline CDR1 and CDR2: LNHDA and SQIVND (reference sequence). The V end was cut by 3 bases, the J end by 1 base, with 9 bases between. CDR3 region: CASSMRGQNTEAFF. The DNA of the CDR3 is TGTGCCAGTAGTATGAGGGGACAGAACACTGAAGCTTTCTTT.

CDR3 DNA: TGTGCCAGCAGCTTTCTTCAGGGACAGAGACTTGTAGGCTACACCTTC. Protein sequence: CASSFLQGQRLVGYTF. The chain recombines TRBV28 with TRBJ1-2, with 7 bases matching TRBD1. Germline V gene sequence: CDR1 MDHEN, CDR2 SYDVKM. V was pared by 6 bases and J by 8 bases, with 18 bases of the junction left unmatched. CDR3 length: 16 amino acids.

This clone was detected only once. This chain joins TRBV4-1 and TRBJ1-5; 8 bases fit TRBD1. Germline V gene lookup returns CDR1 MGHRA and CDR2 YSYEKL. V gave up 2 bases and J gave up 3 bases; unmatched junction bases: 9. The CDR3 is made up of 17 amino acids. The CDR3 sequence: CASSQTPGQEYNQPQHF. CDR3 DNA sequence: TGCGCCAGCAGCCAAACGCCGGGACAGGAGTACAATCAGCCCCAGCATTTT.

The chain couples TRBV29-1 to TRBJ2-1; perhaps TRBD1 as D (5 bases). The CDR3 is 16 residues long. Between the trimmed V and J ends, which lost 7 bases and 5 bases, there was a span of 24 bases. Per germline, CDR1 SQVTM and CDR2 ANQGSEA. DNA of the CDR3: TGCAGCGAACCTAAGGTGGCAGGGTTTGTAAACAATGAGCAGTTCTTC. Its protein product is CSEPKVAGFVNNEQFF.

The CDR3 nucleotides read TGTGCCAGCAGCGTAGGGGGGGACAATTCACCCCTCCACTTT. Encoded protein: CASSVGGDNSPLHF. The V gene is TRBV9, the J gene TRBJ1-6, with D perhaps matching TRBD1 (5 bases). V lost 0 bases, J lost 7 bases, and 8 bases lay in between. Germline CDR1 reads SGDLS; CDR2 reads YYNGEE. The CDR3 contains 14 residues.

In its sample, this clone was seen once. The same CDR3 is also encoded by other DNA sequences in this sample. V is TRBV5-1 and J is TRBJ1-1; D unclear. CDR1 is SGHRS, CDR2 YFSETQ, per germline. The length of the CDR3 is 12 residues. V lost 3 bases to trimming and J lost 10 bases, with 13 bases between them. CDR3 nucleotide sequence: TGCGCCAGCAGCTCGCGGGCTGCGGGAGCTTTCTTT. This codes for CASSSRAAGAFF.

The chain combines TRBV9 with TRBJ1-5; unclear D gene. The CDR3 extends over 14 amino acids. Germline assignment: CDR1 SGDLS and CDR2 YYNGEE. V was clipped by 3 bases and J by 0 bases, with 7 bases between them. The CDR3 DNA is TGTGCCAGCAGCGGGAGTAATAGCAATCAGCCCCAGCATTTT. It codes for CASSGSNSNQPQHF. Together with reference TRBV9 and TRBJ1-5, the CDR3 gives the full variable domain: DSGVTQTPKHLITATGQRVTLRCSPRSGDLSVYWYQQSLDQGLQFLIQYYNGEERAKGNILERFSAQQFPDLHSELNLSSLELGDSALYFCASSGSNSNQPQHFGDGTRLSIL.

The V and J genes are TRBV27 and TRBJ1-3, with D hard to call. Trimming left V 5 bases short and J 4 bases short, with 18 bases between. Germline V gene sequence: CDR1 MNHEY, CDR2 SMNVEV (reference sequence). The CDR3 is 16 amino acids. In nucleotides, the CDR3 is TGTGCCAGCAGTCCCCGACCCCCAACGGAGGGAAACACCATATATTTT. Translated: CASSPRPPTEGNTIYF.

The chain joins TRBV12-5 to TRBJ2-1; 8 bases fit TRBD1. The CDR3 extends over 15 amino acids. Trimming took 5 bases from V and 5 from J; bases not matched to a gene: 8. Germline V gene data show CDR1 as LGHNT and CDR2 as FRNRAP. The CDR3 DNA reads TGTGCTAGTGGTCGGGGACAGGTAAGGGACAATGAGCAGTTCTTC. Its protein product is CASGRGQVRDNEQFF.

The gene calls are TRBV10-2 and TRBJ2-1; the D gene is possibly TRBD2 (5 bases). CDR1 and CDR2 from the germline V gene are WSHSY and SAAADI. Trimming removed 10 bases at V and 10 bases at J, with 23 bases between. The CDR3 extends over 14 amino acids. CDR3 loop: CATIPTTREHEQFF. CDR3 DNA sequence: TGCGCCACTATCCCCACTACTAGGGAACACGAGCAGTTCTTC.

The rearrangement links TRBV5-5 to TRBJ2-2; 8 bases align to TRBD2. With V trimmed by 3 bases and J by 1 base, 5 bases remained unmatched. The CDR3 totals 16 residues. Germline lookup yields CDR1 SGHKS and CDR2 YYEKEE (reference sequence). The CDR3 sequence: CASSSRTSLNTGELFF. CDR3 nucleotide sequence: TGTGCCAGCAGCTCTAGGACTAGCTTGAACACCGGGGAGCTGTTTTTT.

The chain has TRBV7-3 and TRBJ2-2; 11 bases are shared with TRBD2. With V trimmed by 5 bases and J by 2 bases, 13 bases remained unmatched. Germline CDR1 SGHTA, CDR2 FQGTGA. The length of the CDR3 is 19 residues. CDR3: CASSRLGLAGGANTGELFF. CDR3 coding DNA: TGTGCCAGCAGCCGCTTGGGGCTAGCGGGAGGAGCTAACACCGGGGAGCTGTTTTTT.

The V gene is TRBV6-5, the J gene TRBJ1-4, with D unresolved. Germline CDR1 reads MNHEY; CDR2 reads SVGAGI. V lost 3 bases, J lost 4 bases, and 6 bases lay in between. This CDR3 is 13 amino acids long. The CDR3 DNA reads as TGTGCCAGCAGTTATCAGATTAATGAAAAACTGTTTTTT. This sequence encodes CASSYQINEKLFF.

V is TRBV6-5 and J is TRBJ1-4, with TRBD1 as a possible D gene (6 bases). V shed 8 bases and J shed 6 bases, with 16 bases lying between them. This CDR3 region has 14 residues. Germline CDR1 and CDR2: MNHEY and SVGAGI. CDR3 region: CASRTGGPYEKLFF. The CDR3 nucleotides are TGTGCCAGCCGAACGGGGGGGCCCTATGAAAAACTGTTTTTT.

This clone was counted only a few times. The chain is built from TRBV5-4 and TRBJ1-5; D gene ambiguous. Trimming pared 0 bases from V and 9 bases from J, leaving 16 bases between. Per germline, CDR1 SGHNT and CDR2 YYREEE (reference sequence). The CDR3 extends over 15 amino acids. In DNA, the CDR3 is TGTGCCAGCAGCTTGGGAGCAGGCGTCGAAGGGCCCCAGCATTTT. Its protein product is CASSLGAGVEGPQHF.

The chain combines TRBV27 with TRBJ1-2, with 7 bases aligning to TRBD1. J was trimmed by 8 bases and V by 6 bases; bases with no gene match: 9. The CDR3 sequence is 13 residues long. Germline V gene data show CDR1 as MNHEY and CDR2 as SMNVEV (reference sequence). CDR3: CASSRSTGLGYTF. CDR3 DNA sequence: TGTGCCAGCAGCCGCTCGACAGGGCTAGGCTACACCTTC.

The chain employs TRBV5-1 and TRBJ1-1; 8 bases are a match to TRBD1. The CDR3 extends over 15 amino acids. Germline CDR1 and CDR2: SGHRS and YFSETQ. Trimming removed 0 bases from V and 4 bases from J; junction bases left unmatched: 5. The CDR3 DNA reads TGCGCCAGCAGCTTGGTGACTACAGGGGGCACTGAAGCTTTCTTT. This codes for CASSLVTTGGTEAFF.

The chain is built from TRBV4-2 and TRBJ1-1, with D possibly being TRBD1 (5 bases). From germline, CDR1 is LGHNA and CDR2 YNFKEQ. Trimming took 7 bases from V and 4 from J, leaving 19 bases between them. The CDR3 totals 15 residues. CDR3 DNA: TGTGCCAGCAAACTCAACCCCCAGGGTGGCACTGAAGCTTTCTTT. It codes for CASKLNPQGGTEAFF.

Written as DNA, the CDR3 is TGTGCCTGGAGTAGCGGGGCCTACAATGAGCAGTTCTTC. Amino acids: CAWSSGAYNEQFF. The J gene is TRBJ2-1, the V gene TRBV30; 7 bases match TRBD2. The CDR3 extends over 13 amino acids. The V gene's germline CDR1 is GTSNPN and CDR2 SVGIG (reference sequence). The V and J ends lost 2 bases and 2 bases, in that order; junction bases with no gene match: 0. The entire variable domain, with the rest obtained from reference TRBV30 and TRBJ2-1, is as follows: SQTIHQWPATLVQPVGSPLSLECTVEGTSNPNLYWYRQAAGRGLQLLFYSVGIGQISSEVPQNLSASRPQDRQFILSSKKLLLSDSGFYLCAWSSGAYNEQFFGPGTRLTVL.

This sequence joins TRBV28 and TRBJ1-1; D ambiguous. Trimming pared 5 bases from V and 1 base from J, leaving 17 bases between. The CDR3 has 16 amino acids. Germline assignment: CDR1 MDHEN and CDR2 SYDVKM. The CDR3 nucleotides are TGTGCCAGCAGTACTGCAGGAGGTCTAAAGAACACTGAAGCTTTCTTT. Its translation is CASSTAGGLKNTEAFF.

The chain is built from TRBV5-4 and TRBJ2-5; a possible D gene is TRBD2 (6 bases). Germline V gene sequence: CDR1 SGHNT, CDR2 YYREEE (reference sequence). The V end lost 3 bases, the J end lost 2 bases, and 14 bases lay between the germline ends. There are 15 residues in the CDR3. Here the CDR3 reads CASSSYLEGQETQYF. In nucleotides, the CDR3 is TGTGCCAGCAGCTCGTACTTGGAGGGACAAGAGACCCAGTACTTC. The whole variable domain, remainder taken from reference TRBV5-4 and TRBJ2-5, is ETGVTQSPTHLIKTRGQQVTLRCSSQSGHNTVSWYQQALGQGPQFIFQYYREEENGRGNFPPRFSGLQFPNYSSELNVNALELDDSALYLCASSSYLEGQETQYFGPGTRLLVL.

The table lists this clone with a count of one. This CDR3 reads CASSYSESYQPQHF. In nucleotides, the CDR3 is TGTGCCAGCAGTTACTCTGAGTCCTATCAGCCCCAGCATTTT. V is TRBV6-5 and J is TRBJ1-5; no clear D. CDR3 length: 14 amino acids. Germline CDR1 is MNHEY and CDR2 is SVGAGI. The V end was cut by 0 bases, the J end by 5 bases, with 8 bases between.

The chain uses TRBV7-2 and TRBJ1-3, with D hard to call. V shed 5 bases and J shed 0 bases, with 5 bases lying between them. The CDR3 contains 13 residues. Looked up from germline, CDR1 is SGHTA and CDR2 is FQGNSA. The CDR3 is CASSPSSGNTIYF. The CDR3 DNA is TGTGCCAGCAGCCCGAGCTCTGGAAACACCATATATTTT. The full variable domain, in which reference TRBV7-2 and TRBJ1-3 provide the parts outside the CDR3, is GAGVSQSPSNKVTEKGKDVELRCDPISGHTALYWYRQSLGQGLEFLIYFQGNSAPDKSGLPSDRFSAERTGGSVSTLTIQRTQQEDSAVYLCASSPSSGNTIYFGEGSWLTVV.